This TCR beta chain is drawn from a study of OX40 agonist ivuxolimab in advanced cancers. Study results and limitations: The CD4+ and CD8+ T cells in the blood had expanded clonally by week 6 at 0.1 to 3.0 mg/kg.

With respect to this clone: Its antigen is currently unknown.

The germline CDR1 and CDR2 sequences are MDHEN and SYDVKM. The CDR3 totals 13 residues. V dropped 5 bases and J dropped 3 bases, with 10 bases sitting between them. Assay used: immunoSEQ multiplex PCR; TCRdb lists only in-frame clones, some missing. The sample comprises several thousand clones, around 81% of which are singletons, and approximately 41% rests with the top ten. The chain links TRBV28 to TRBJ2-5, with TRBD1 as a possible D gene (5 bases). Material: CD4+ or CD8+ T cells sorted from blood, obtained in a trial of the OX40 agonist ivuxolimab. The clonotype was recovered from an adult with an advanced solid tumor such as melanoma, head and neck, liver or kidney cancer. The CDR3 spells CASSPQVEETQYF. In DNA, the CDR3 is TGTGCCAGCAGTCCACAGGTAGAAGAGACCCAGTACTTC.